The 25 T cell receptor beta chains presented below share a single source sample, sequenced in a study of blood T cells in healthy people across ages. Then a second PCR, running roughly 7 to 11 cycles, was carried out with a sample-barcoded 5' primer and a J-beta primer mix. TCRdb used MiXCR to reprocess the 5' RACE reads, holding one entry per CDR3 protein. The table includes about 700,000 distinct CDR3 sequences, about 30% detected once. Sequencing was done on a sample of blood. The receptors stem from a woman older than 75 in good health.

This clonotype was counted many times. V usage is TRBV5-1 and J usage is TRBJ2-1, with a tentative D call TRBD1 (5 bases). The CDR3 length is 15 residues. Per the germline V gene, CDR1 is SGHRS and CDR2 is YFSETQ. The V gene lost 0 bases and the J gene lost 0 bases, with 7 bases spanning the gap. CDR3 sequence reads: CASSLEGISYNEQFF. The CDR3 DNA reads TGCGCCAGCAGCTTGGAGGGGATCTCCTACAATGAGCAGTTCTTC.

This clonotype was recorded at least ten times. The chain uses TRBV6-1 and TRBJ2-7, with D uncertain. The CDR3 consists of 14 residues. CDR1 and CDR2 (germline): MNHNS, SASEGT. Trimming removed 0 bases at V and 3 bases at J, with 9 bases between. The CDR3 reads CASSEALARYEQYF. As DNA, the CDR3 is TGTGCCAGCAGTGAAGCGTTGGCCCGCTACGAGCAGTACTTC.

Notes on this clonotype: A much larger clone sits a single nucleotide away, making a read error possible. The V and J genes are TRBV29-1 and TRBJ2-1; D tentatively reads TRBD1 or TRBD2 (5 bases each). The length of the CDR3 is 13 residues. The germline gives CDR1 SQVTM, CDR2 ANQGSEA. The chain's CDR3 is CSASGTKYSEQFF. The CDR3 nucleotides are TGCAGCGCCTCCGGGACGAAATACAGTGAGCAGTTCTTC.

This clonotype was found a few times. One end of the junction varies from germline; a read error may be responsible. The V gene is TRBV6-2 or TRBV6-3, the J gene TRBJ2-1; no firm D call. With the DNA end fitting TRBJ2-7 better, the J assignment may be wrong. CDR1 and CDR2 (germline): MNHEY, SVGEGT. This CDR3 is 12 amino acids long. CDR3 sequence (DNA): TGTGTCAGCAATCGGGCCTACAATGAGCAGTACTTC. It encodes CVSNRAYNEQYF.

In its sample, this clonotype was seen many times. The rearrangement joins TRBV7-2 to TRBJ2-4, with TRBD2 identical over 11 bases. The CDR3 has 15 residues. The V gene end was trimmed by 5 bases and the J gene end by 8 bases; junction bases not matched to a gene: 8. The germline V gene encodes CDR1 SGHTA and CDR2 FQGNSA. The CDR3 loop reads CASSLLAGGGYIQYF. CDR3 nucleotides: TGTGCCAGCAGCCTCCTAGCGGGGGGTGGATACATTCAGTACTTC.

A word on this clonotype: The junction departs from the called germline gene at one end, perhaps through a read error. J is TRBJ1-6 and V is TRBV5-6; D gene unclear. This CDR3 region has 15 residues. CDR1 is SGHDT and CDR2 is YYEEEE in the germline V gene. The CDR3: CASRLGETYNSPLHF. The CDR3 region has the DNA TGTGCCAGCAGGTTGGGAGAAACCTATAATTCACCCCTCCACTTT.

In nucleotides, the CDR3 is TGTGCCAGCAGCCAACAAACGGGGTTCTATCGGGAGACCCAGTACTTC. This gives the protein CASSQQTGFYRETQYF. The J gene is TRBJ2-5, the V gene TRBV14; possible D gene TRBD2, 5 bases. The germline CDR1 and CDR2 sequences are SGHDN and FVKESK. The CDR3 is made up of 16 amino acids. Trimming cost V 2 bases and J 5 bases, with 18 bases left between them.

This clonotype was counted only a few times. The V and J genes are TRBV20-1 and TRBJ1-1; TRBD1 is a possible D gene (6 bases). The V and J ends lost 3 bases and 3 bases respectively, with 20 bases between them. The germline gives CDR1 DFQATT, CDR2 SNEGSKA (reference sequence). The CDR3 covers 16 residues. CDR3 bases: TGCAGTGCTAGCGGACACCTACAGGGAAAAGACACTGAAGCTTTCTTT. Protein sequence: CSASGHLQGKDTEAFF.

This clonotype has a count of ten or more. The chain is built from TRBV20-1 and TRBJ1-5; D is uncertain. V lost 0 bases, J lost 4 bases, and 7 bases lay in between. This CDR3 spans 13 amino acids. Germline lookup yields CDR1 DFQATT and CDR2 SNEGSKA (reference sequence). CDR3 coding DNA: TGCAGTGCTAGAGATATGGGGAATCAGCCCCAGCATTTT. It codes for CSARDMGNQPQHF.

This clonotype was seen many times. This rearrangement joins TRBV6-1 to TRBJ1-2; D gene ambiguous. The CDR3 is 10 amino acids. Per the germline V gene, CDR1 is MNHNS and CDR2 is SASEGT. Trimming pared 5 bases from V and 8 bases from J, leaving 6 bases between. The CDR3 reads CASSFGGYTF. DNA for the CDR3: TGTGCCAGCAGTTTCGGGGGCTACACCTTC.

Worth noting for this clonotype: A junction end diverges from the germline sequence, so it may reflect a read error. The V and J genes are TRBV13 and TRBJ2-5; D remains unclear. This CDR3 has 12 residues. Germline loops: CDR1 PRHDT, CDR2 FYEKMQ (reference sequence). The CDR3 DNA is TGTACCAGCAGCTTATTCTTCGGGACCCAGTACTTC. This encodes CTSSLFFGTQYF.

Regarding this clonotype: A much larger clone lies a single base off, so this may be a read error. CDR3 sequence (DNA): TGTGCCAGCAGATATAATTCCGGGACAGGGACCACCGGGAAGCTGTTTTTT. It yields the protein CASRYNSGTGTTGKLFF. The chain links TRBV4-2 to TRBJ2-2, with TRBD1 identical over 9 bases. The CDR3 covers 17 residues. From germline, CDR1 is LGHNA and CDR2 YNFKEQ.

This clonotype was seen at least ten times. The J gene is TRBJ1-2, the V gene TRBV5-1; a possible D gene is TRBD1 (6 bases). CDR3 length: 13 amino acids. Germline V gene data show CDR1 as SGHRS and CDR2 as YFSETQ. Trimming took 7 bases from V and 3 from J, leaving 13 bases between them. Here the CDR3 reads CASSQRGDYGYTF. The DNA for the CDR3 is TGCGCCAGCTCCCAGAGGGGGGACTATGGCTACACCTTC.

The chain recombines TRBV4-1 with TRBJ1-5, with 12 bases fitting TRBD1. Germline trimming cut 0 bases from V and 2 bases from J; bases unmatched to any gene: 11. Germline values: CDR1 MGHRA, CDR2 YSYEKL. The CDR3 covers 20 residues. For the CDR3, the DNA is TGCGCCAGCAGCCAAGATCCGCAGGGACAGGGGGCTCGCGGCAATCAGCCCCAGCATTTT. Residues: CASSQDPQGQGARGNQPQHF.

This clonotype appeared many times. The chain combines TRBV3-1 with TRBJ2-7, with TRBD2 identical over 9 bases. The CDR3 runs to 17 residues. With 0 bases clipped from V and 2 bases from J, the junction kept 8 bases outside the gene matches. CDR1 and CDR2 from the germline V gene are LGHDT and YNNKEL (reference sequence). The CDR3 sequence is CASSQDGGGAKPYEQYF. The CDR3 region has the DNA TGTGCCAGCAGCCAAGACGGCGGGGGGGCCAAACCCTACGAGCAGTACTTC.

This clonotype was counted at least ten times. This chain joins TRBV6-1 and TRBJ1-2; possibly TRBD1 for D (6 bases). Between the trimmed V and J ends, which lost 8 bases and 4 bases, there was a span of 32 bases. The germline V gene has CDR1 MNHNS and CDR2 SASEGT. The CDR3 is 19 amino acids. The CDR3 region is CASQIRPPGQSSVFYGYTF. CDR3 DNA sequence: TGTGCCAGCCAAATTAGACCCCCGGGACAATCGTCTGTTTTCTATGGCTACACCTTC.

This clonotype occurred many times. V is TRBV30 and J is TRBJ2-7; TRBD1 matches at 10 bases. CDR3 length: 15 residues. Germline lookup yields CDR1 GTSNPN and CDR2 SVGIG (reference sequence). As DNA, the CDR3 is TGTGCTTCGACGGGGGGGACAGGGGTACCCTACGAGCAGTACTTC. This sequence encodes CASTGGTGVPYEQYF.

There are many counts of this clonotype. The chain has TRBV5-4 and TRBJ2-1; 12 bases line up with TRBD1. J was trimmed by 8 bases and V by 4 bases; bases with no gene match: 7. CDR1 SGHNT and CDR2 YYREEE come from the germline V gene (reference sequence). The CDR3 contains 15 residues. The CDR3 bases are TGTGCCAGCAGCCCCGGGACAGGGGGCCTCCATGAGCAGTTCTTC. Amino acid sequence: CASSPGTGGLHEQFF.

The chain combines TRBV20-1 with TRBJ2-2, with D possibly being TRBD2 (5 bases). V lost 5 bases and J lost 5, with 21 bases in between. The CDR3 length is 16 residues. The germline V gene has CDR1 DFQATT and CDR2 SNEGSKA (reference sequence). The CDR3, as DNA: TGCAGTGCTGCTTTGGCGGGTTCTCGGAGGACCGGGGAGCTGTTTTTT. It specifies CSAALAGSRRTGELFF.

This clonotype has a count of ten or more. This chain links TRBV21-1 with TRBJ2-1; the D call of TRBD2 is as the table states it, not checked on the DNA. TRBV21-1 is termed a pseudogene. The CDR3 loop spans 13 amino acids. The CDR3 sequence: CASSTSPPDEQFF. The CDR3 DNA reads TGTGCCAGCAGCACTTCCCCCCCGGATGAGCAGTTCTTC.

In its sample, this clonotype was seen many times. The genes are TRBV7-8 and TRBJ2-5; D is ambiguous. V was pared by 8 bases and J by 2 bases, with 15 bases between. This CDR3 region has 14 residues. CDR1 and CDR2 from the germline V gene are SGHVS and FQNEAQ. The CDR3 coding sequence is TGTGCCAGCCAACCATCCAGTATACAAGAGACCCAGTACTTC. It encodes CASQPSSIQETQYF.

V and J are TRBV6-1 and TRBJ1-4, with D possibly matching TRBD1 (6 bases). The ends were cut back, 5 bases at V and 8 bases at J, with 18 bases in the middle. The CDR3 consists of 15 residues. Germline CDR1 reads MNHNS; CDR2 reads SASEGT. The CDR3 region has the DNA TGTGCCAGCAGTTGGCAGGGGCTACAGGACGAAAAACTGTTTTTT. Its protein product is CASSWQGLQDEKLFF.

This clonotype was seen repeatedly, ten times or more. The V call is TRBV12-3 or TRBV12-4, the J call TRBJ1-2; D call uncertain. The CDR3 covers 13 residues. V was cut by 4 bases and J by 7 bases, with 13 bases left in between. CDR3 sequence (DNA): TGTGCCAGCAGTTCCTCATCTGTCATTGGCTACACCTTC. It is translated as CASSSSSVIGYTF.

The V and J genes are TRBV5-1 and TRBJ2-1; 7 bases fit TRBD2. The junction had 11 bases not matched to a gene; V was cut back by 2 bases and J by 6 bases. The germline CDR1 and CDR2 sequences are SGHRS and YFSETQ. This CDR3 is built from 16 residues. The CDR3 DNA follows: TGCGCCAGCAGCTTATCCGGGACTAAAGGGGCCAATGAGCAGTTCTTC. This encodes CASSLSGTKGANEQFF.

This sequence joins TRBV9 and TRBJ2-2; TRBD1 aligns across 7 bases. From germline, CDR1 is SGDLS and CDR2 YYNGEE. The length of the CDR3 is 14 residues. Unmatched junction bases numbered 2, after V lost 0 bases and J lost 6 bases. CDR3 bases: TGTGCCAGCAGCGTAGGGGACAGTTCCGGGGAGCTGTTTTTT. Protein: CASSVGDSSGELFF.